This T cell receptor beta chain was recorded in a study of tumor-infiltrating lymphocytes in primary liver carcinoma. With a constant-region primer, TCR beta cDNA was made from roughly 500 ng of total RNA. ARM-PCR, slightly modified, supplied the TCR beta libraries through three nested multiplex PCR rounds. TRBV1-TRBV30 forward primers paired with a C-beta reverse primer drove the first two PCR rounds, 10 cycles each. TCRdb fed the multiplex PCR reads into MiXCR, producing one record per CDR3 protein. In the table there are around 170,000 distinct CDR3 sequences, approximately 60% of which are singletons. This CDR3 is built from 15 residues. CDR1 MGHRA and CDR2 YSYEKL come from the germline V gene. Germline DNA was also extracted, with blood RNA taken from unsorted whole blood. As regards this clonotype: Relative to the germline gene, one junction end is altered; a read error may explain this.

This TCR was sampled from a man aged 40-49 years with primary liver carcinoma and hepatitis B virus infection. This chain connects TRBV4-1 to TRBJ1-3; D is perhaps TRBD1 (6 bases). The source material was peripheral blood. CDR3 DNA: TGCGTCAGCACCCTTGACAGGTCCTCTGGACGCACCATATATTTT. Translating gives CVSTLDRSSGRTIYF.